This note documents a single T cell receptor (beta chain) sequence. Its target is not known. The data were produced by immunoSEQ multiplex PCR, yet TCRdb's version contains in-frame clones alone and is incomplete. The repertoire holds approximately 33,000 clones, with 85% to 95% as singletons. The sample belongs to a study of OX40 agonist ivuxolimab in advanced cancers. Turning to the study itself: Six ivuxolimab dose levels, 0.01 to 10 mg/kg, were given intravenously every 2 weeks.

Study-wide points: With doses of 0.1 to 3.0 mg/kg, CD4+ and CD8+ blood T cells had undergone clonal expansion by week 6. Also present in some nonresponders was a low level of normalized T-cell clonal expansion. More expanded clones were seen, on average, in CD8+ T cells than in CD4+.

Per the germline V gene, CDR1 is MNHEY and CDR2 is SMNVEV (reference sequence). This CDR3 contains 14 residues. The V and J ends lost 6 bases and 4 bases respectively, with 13 bases between them. This TCR was recovered from an adult with an advanced solid tumor such as melanoma, head and neck, liver or kidney cancer. The sequences come from CD4+ or CD8+ T cells sorted from blood, collected in a trial of the OX40 agonist ivuxolimab. The V gene is TRBV27, the J gene TRBJ1-3, with D possibly matching TRBD1 (6 bases). CDR3 coding DNA: TGTGCCAGCAGCACCGGACAGTCGGGAAACACCATATATTTT. Amino acid sequence: CASSTGQSGNTIYF.